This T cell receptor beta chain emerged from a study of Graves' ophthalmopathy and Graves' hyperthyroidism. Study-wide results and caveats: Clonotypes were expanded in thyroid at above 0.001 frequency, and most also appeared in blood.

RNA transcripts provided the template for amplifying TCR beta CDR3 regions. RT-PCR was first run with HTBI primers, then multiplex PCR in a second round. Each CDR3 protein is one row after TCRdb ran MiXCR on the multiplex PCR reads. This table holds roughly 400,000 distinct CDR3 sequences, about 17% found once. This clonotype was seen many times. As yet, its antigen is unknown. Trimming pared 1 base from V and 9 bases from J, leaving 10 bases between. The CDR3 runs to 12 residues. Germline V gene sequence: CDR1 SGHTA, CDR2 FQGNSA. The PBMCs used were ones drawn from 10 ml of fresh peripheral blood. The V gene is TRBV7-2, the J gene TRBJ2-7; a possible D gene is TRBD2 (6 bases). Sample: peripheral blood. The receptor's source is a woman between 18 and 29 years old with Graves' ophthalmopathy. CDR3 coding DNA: TGTGCCAGCAGCTTAGGGGGGGTCGGGCAGTACTTC. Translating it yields CASSLGGVGQYF.